These T cell receptor beta chains were read from a single sample in a study of T cells in tuberculosis. Libraries were prepared by immunoSEQ multiplex PCR; TCRdb keeps only in-frame clonotypes and omits some of them. The sample lists roughly 30,000 clones, roughly nine tenths seen once, with roughly 2.2% in the top ten. The sample was PBMCs. The receptors derive from a donor under 30 with latent tuberculosis or without tuberculosis infection. Both conserved end residues are part of each CDR3. The D gene is left open where the match is weak. Clone size, where shown, is once, few, many, or a class for clones that have expanded.

J gene: TRBJ2-7
clone size: .
V gene: TRBV28
D gene: TRBD2
CDR3 DNA: TGTGCCAGCACCGTAGCGGGATCGGGCGAGCAGTACTTC
CDR3 protein: CASTVAGSGEQYF

J gene: TRBJ2-5
clone size: .
V gene: TRBV11-2
D gene: TRBD1
CDR3 DNA: TGTGCCAGCAGCCAAGTGATTAGGACAGGGTCGAGAGAGACCCAGTACTTC
CDR3 protein: CASSQVIRTGSRETQYF

J gene: TRBJ1-2
clone size: .
V gene: TRBV28
D gene: .
CDR3 DNA: TGTGCCAGCCATCGAGCACTCTATGGCTACACCTTC
CDR3 protein: CASHRALYGYTF

J gene: TRBJ2-1
clone size: .
V gene: TRBV15
D gene: .
CDR3 DNA: TGTGCCACCAGCAGAGCGCCCTCGGCGGGGTACAATGAGCAGTTCTTC
CDR3 protein: CATSRAPSAGYNEQFF

J gene: TRBJ2-3
clone size: .
V gene: TRBV19
D gene: .
CDR3 DNA: TGTGCCAGTAATCAGGGCCCCACAGATACGCAGTATTTT
CDR3 protein: CASNQGPTDTQYF

J gene: TRBJ2-5
clone size: .
V gene: TRBV19
D gene: .
CDR3 DNA: TGTGCCAGTAGTATAGCAGGAGGGTCAGAGACCCAGTACTTC
CDR3 protein: CASSIAGGSETQYF

J gene: TRBJ2-5
clone size: .
V gene: TRBV19
D gene: .
CDR3 DNA: TGTGCCAGTAGTACCCTCCGGGACACCCTCTCGTGGGAGACCCAGTACTTC
CDR3 protein: CASSTLRDTLSWETQYF

J gene: TRBJ1-4
clone size: .
V gene: TRBV6-6
D gene: .
CDR3 DNA: TGTGCCAGCACCATAGCAACTAATGAAAAACTGTTTTTT
CDR3 protein: CASTIATNEKLFF

J gene: TRBJ2-3
clone size: once
V gene: TRBV19
D gene: .
CDR3 DNA: TGTGCCAGTAGGGATAGGGGTGTTGGTACGCAGTATTTT
CDR3 protein: CASRDRGVGTQYF

J gene: TRBJ2-5
clone size: .
V gene: TRBV29-1
D gene: TRBD2
CDR3 DNA: TGCAGCGTTGCACCCGGGACTAGCCAAGAGACCCAGTACTTC
CDR3 protein: CSVAPGTSQETQYF

J gene: TRBJ2-7
clone size: .
V gene: TRBV6-5
D gene: TRBD2
CDR3 DNA: TGTGCCAGCAGTAGTGGTAGCGGGGGGGCAGATCAGTACTTC
CDR3 protein: CASSSGSGGADQYF

J gene: TRBJ1-2
clone size: .
V gene: TRBV7-8
D gene: .
CDR3 DNA: TGTGCCAGCAGCAACACGAGGCCACCCAATCTAGACCTGTATGGCTACACCTTC
CDR3 protein: CASSNTRPPNLDLYGYTF

J gene: TRBJ1-2
clone size: .
V gene: TRBV7-8
D gene: TRBD1
CDR3 DNA: TGTGCCAGCAGCTTATATCGGCAGGGGGCGACTAACTATGGCTACACCTTC
CDR3 protein: CASSLYRQGATNYGYTF

J gene: TRBJ1-1
clone size: once
V gene: TRBV19
D gene: .
CDR3 DNA: TGTGCCAGTAGTGGGACTTGGGCTTTCTTT
CDR3 protein: CASSGTWAFF

J gene: TRBJ2-5
clone size: .
V gene: TRBV2
D gene: .
CDR3 DNA: TGTGCCAGCAGTGAACGGGAGACCCAGTACTTC
CDR3 protein: CASSERETQYF

J gene: TRBJ2-7
clone size: .
V gene: TRBV5-1
D gene: TRBD2
CDR3 DNA: TGCGCCAGCAGCTCCGGGGGGGGCGACGAGCAGTACTTC
CDR3 protein: CASSSGGGDEQYF

J gene: TRBJ1-2
clone size: .
V gene: TRBV18
D gene: TRBD1
CDR3 DNA: TGTGCCAGCTCCCGACAGGGCGAACCCTATGGCTACACCTTC
CDR3 protein: CASSRQGEPYGYTF

J gene: TRBJ2-7
clone size: few
V gene: TRBV19
D gene: .
CDR3 DNA: TGTGCCAGTAGCCGGACAGTCTCCTACGAGCAGTACTTC
CDR3 protein: CASSRTVSYEQYF

J gene: TRBJ2-1
clone size: .
V gene: TRBV5-4
D gene: .
CDR3 DNA: TGTGCCAGCAGAAATAGGAGGGGAAGAGAGCAGTTCTTC
CDR3 protein: CASRNRRGREQFF

J gene: TRBJ2-2
clone size: .
V gene: TRBV7-9
D gene: TRBD1
CDR3 DNA: TGTGCCAGCAGCTCCCCCTCAGGGGAACAGGGGAGCAACACCGGGGAGCTGTTTTTT
CDR3 protein: CASSSPSGEQGSNTGELFF

J gene: TRBJ2-7
clone size: .
V gene: TRBV28
D gene: .
CDR3 DNA: TGTGCCAGCAGGACAGGAGAATACGAGCAGTACTTC
CDR3 protein: CASRTGEYEQYF

J gene: TRBJ2-5
clone size: .
V gene: TRBV5-1
D gene: .
CDR3 DNA: TGCGCCAGCAGCCCTTCTATCCAAGAGACCCAGTACTTC
CDR3 protein: CASSPSIQETQYF

J gene: TRBJ1-3
clone size: once
V gene: TRBV4-3
D gene: .
CDR3 DNA: TGCGCCAGCAGCCACTTGGGCAGCGGAGTCACCATATATTTT
CDR3 protein: CASSHLGSGVTIYF

J gene: TRBJ2-7
clone size: .
V gene: TRBV7-7
D gene: TRBD2
CDR3 DNA: TGTGCCAGCAGCCCCTCGGCTAGCGGCGAGCAGTACTTC
CDR3 protein: CASSPSASGEQYF

J gene: TRBJ1-1
clone size: .
V gene: TRBV2
D gene: TRBD1
CDR3 DNA: TGTGCCAGCATCAAGACAGGGGGAGACACTGAAGCTTTCTTT
CDR3 protein: CASIKTGGDTEAFF

J gene: TRBJ1-1
clone size: .
V gene: TRBV19
D gene: .
CDR3 DNA: TGTGCCAGTAGTATAGTAGGGACATTCGGACGGACTTTCTTT
CDR3 protein: CASSIVGTFGRTFF

J gene: TRBJ1-4
clone size: once
V gene: TRBV7-9
D gene: .
CDR3 DNA: TGTGCCAGCAGCCAGGGACAACGGAATGAAAAACTGTTTTTT
CDR3 protein: CASSQGQRNEKLFF

J gene: TRBJ1-1
clone size: .
V gene: TRBV11-3
D gene: .
CDR3 DNA: TGTGCCAGCAGTCGGGACACGAACACTGAAGCTTTCTTT
CDR3 protein: CASSRDTNTEAFF

J gene: TRBJ2-5
clone size: .
V gene: TRBV18
D gene: .
CDR3 DNA: TGTGCCAGCTCACCAAGTAAGGGCGGGGAGACCCAGTACTTC
CDR3 protein: CASSPSKGGETQYF

J gene: TRBJ2-7
clone size: .
V gene: TRBV28
D gene: TRBD1
CDR3 DNA: TGTGCCAGCAGTTTATTTTGGACAGGAGGTTGCGAGCAGTACTTC
CDR3 protein: CASSLFWTGGCEQYF

J gene: TRBJ2-1
clone size: .
V gene: TRBV27
D gene: .
CDR3 DNA: TGTGCCAGCAGTTTATGGGGAGGAGGGGACAATGAGCAGTTCTTC
CDR3 protein: CASSLWGGGDNEQFF

J gene: TRBJ1-2
clone size: .
V gene: TRBV7-2
D gene: .
CDR3 DNA: TGTGCCAGCGGGGAGTATGGCTACACCTTC
CDR3 protein: CASGEYGYTF

J gene: TRBJ2-1
clone size: .
V gene: TRBV5-1
D gene: .
CDR3 DNA: TGCGCCAGCAGCTTGGGGCGGGAATACAATGAGCAGTTCTTC
CDR3 protein: CASSLGREYNEQFF

J gene: TRBJ1-5
clone size: few
V gene: TRBV6-5
D gene: .
CDR3 DNA: TGTGCCAGCAGTTACACCAGGGGTCAGCCCCAGCATTTT
CDR3 protein: CASSYTRGQPQHF

J gene: TRBJ1-1
clone size: .
V gene: TRBV18
D gene: TRBD1
CDR3 DNA: TGTGCCAGCTCCCGACAGGGGGAAGGGGCTTTCTTT
CDR3 protein: CASSRQGEGAFF

J gene: TRBJ1-4
clone size: .
V gene: TRBV6-5
D gene: .
CDR3 DNA: TGTGCCAGCAGTTACGGGAGGGGTGAAGAAAAACTGTTTTTT
CDR3 protein: CASSYGRGEEKLFF